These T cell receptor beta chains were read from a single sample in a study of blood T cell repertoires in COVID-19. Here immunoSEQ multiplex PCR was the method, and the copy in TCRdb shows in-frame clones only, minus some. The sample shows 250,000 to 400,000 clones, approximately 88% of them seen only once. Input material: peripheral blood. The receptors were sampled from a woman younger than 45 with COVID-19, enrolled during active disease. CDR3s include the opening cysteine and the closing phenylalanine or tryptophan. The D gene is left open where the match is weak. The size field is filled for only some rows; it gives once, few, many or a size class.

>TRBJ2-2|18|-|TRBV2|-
CASIAGTSDPLNTGELFF
TGTGCCAGCATCGCTGGGACTTCTGACCCGCTAAACACCGGGGAGCTGTTTTTT
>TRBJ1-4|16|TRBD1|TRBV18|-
CASSPISGTGDEKLFF
TGTGCCAGCTCACCGATCTCCGGGACAGGGGATGAAAAACTGTTTTTT
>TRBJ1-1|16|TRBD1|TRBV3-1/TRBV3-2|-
CASSQDWGVGQGKAFF
TGTGCCAGCAGCCAAGATTGGGGGGTTGGACAGGGGAAAGCTTTCTTT
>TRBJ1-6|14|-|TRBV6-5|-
CASNPTAYNSPLHF
TGTGCCAGCAATCCGACAGCTTATAATTCACCCCTCCACTTT
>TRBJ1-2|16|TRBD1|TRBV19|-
CASSIRDRAANYGYTF
TGTGCCAGTAGTATTAGGGACAGAGCAGCTAACTATGGCTACACCTTC
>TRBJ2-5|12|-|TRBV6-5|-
CASESSEETQYF
TGTGCCAGCGAGTCGAGCGAAGAGACCCAGTACTTC
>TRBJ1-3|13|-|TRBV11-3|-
CASSFPPSDTIYF
TGTGCCAGCAGCTTTCCTCCTTCCGACACCATATATTTT
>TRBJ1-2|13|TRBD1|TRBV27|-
CASSRQGPWGYTF
TGTGCCAGCAGTAGACAGGGCCCTTGGGGCTACACCTTC
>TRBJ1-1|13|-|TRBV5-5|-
CASSWAMNTEAFF
TGTGCCAGCAGCTGGGCCATGAACACTGAAGCTTTCTTT
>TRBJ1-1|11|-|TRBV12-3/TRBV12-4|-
CASSRASEAFF
TGTGCCAGCAGTCGAGCTTCGGAAGCTTTCTTT
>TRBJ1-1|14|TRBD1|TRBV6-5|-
CASSLGTGATEAFF
TGTGCCAGCAGCCTTGGGACAGGGGCCACTGAAGCTTTCTTT
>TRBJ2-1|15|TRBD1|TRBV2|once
CASSDSATGNNEQFF
TGTGCCAGCAGTGATTCTGCGACAGGGAACAATGAGCAGTTCTTC
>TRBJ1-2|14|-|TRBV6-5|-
CASSYGVEGYGYTF
TGTGCCAGCAGTTACGGGGTTGAGGGCTATGGCTACACCTTC
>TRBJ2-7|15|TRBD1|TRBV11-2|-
CASSLEGTGWHEQYF
TGTGCCAGCAGCTTAGAAGGGACAGGGTGGCACGAGCAGTACTTC
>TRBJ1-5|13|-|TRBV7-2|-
CASSLRGNQPQHF
TGTGCCAGCAGCTTAAGGGGGAATCAGCCCCAGCATTTT
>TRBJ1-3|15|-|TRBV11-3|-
CASSFALSSGNTIYF
TGTGCCAGCAGCTTTGCCCTATCCTCTGGAAACACCATATATTTT
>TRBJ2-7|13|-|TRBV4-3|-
CASGSTTGYEQYF
TGCGCCAGCGGGAGTACTACAGGGTACGAGCAGTACTTC
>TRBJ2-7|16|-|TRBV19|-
CASSPHLGGPLVEQYF
TGTGCCAGTAGTCCCCACTTGGGGGGGCCCCTGGTCGAGCAGTACTTC
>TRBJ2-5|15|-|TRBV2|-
CASSEFGSVRETQYF
TGTGCCAGCAGTGAATTTGGTAGCGTTAGGGAGACCCAGTACTTC
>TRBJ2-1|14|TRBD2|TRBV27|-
CASSGTSEYNEQFF
TGTGCCAGCAGCGGGACTAGCGAATACAATGAGCAGTTCTTC
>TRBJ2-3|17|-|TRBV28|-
CASSDLSRSRSTDTQYF
TGTGCCAGCAGTGACCTATCTAGGTCTCGTTCCACAGATACGCAGTATTTT
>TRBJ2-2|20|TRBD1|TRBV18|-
CASRILPGQGRLLDTGELFF
TGTGCCAGCCGAATTTTGCCGGGACAGGGTCGATTGTTGGACACCGGGGAGCTGTTTTTT
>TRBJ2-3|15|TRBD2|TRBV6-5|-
CASSPLAGGTDTQYF
TGTGCCAGCAGCCCCCTGGCGGGGGGTACAGATACGCAGTATTTT
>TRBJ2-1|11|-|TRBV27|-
CASRRPPEEFF
TGTGCCAGCAGGAGACCCCCGGAGGAGTTCTTC
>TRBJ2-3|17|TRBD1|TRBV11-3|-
CASSLEGTGGSTDTQYF
TGTGCCAGCAGCTTAGAGGGGACAGGGGGTAGCACAGATACGCAGTATTTT
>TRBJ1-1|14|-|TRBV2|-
CASSDYLRGTEAFF
TGTGCCAGCAGTGACTACTTACGGGGCACTGAAGCTTTCTTT
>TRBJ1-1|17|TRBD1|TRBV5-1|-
CASAKGQGRILNTEAFF
TGCGCCAGCGCCAAGGGACAGGGGAGGATTTTGAACACTGAAGCTTTCTTT
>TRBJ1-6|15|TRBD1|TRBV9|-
CASSVEGQSNSPLHF
TGTGCCAGCAGCGTAGAGGGACAGTCAAATTCACCCCTCCACTTT
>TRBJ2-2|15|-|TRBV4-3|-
CASSQAQTYTGELFF
TGCGCCAGCAGCCAAGCACAGACGTACACCGGGGAGCTGTTTTTT
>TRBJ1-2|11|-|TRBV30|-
CAWSVLRGYTF
TGTGCCTGGAGTGTACTTCGGGGCTACACCTTC
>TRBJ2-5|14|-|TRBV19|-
CASSGTSTAGTQYF
TGTGCCAGTTCCGGGACTTCCACCGCCGGGACCCAGTACTTC
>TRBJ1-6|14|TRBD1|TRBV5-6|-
CASSLMGQALSLHF
TGTGCCAGCAGCTTGATGGGACAGGCCCTATCCCTCCACTTT
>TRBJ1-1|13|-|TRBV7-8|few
CASSLGANTWAFF
TGTGCCAGCAGCTTAGGGGCTAACACTTGGGCTTTCTTT
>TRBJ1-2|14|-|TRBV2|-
CASNFRQINYGYTF
TGTGCCAGCAACTTCAGGCAAATCAACTATGGCTACACCTTC
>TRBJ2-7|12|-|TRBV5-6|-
CASNTRTISQYF
TGTGCCAGCAACACTAGGACGATCTCGCAGTACTTC
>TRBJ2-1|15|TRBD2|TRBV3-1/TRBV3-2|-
CASSALSGATTEQFF
TGTGCCAGCAGCGCACTTAGCGGGGCCACGACGGAGCAGTTCTTC
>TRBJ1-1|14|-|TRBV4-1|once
CASSHTLRRTEAFF
TGCGCCAGCAGCCACACATTAAGGAGGACTGAAGCTTTCTTT
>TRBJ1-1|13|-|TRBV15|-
CATSRDRGGRAFF
TGTGCCACCAGCAGAGATCGAGGTGGGAGGGCTTTCTTT
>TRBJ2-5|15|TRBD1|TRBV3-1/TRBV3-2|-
CASSQGWDSGKTQYF
TGTGCCAGCAGCCAAGGATGGGACAGTGGCAAGACCCAGTACTTC
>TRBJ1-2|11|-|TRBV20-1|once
CSASASYGYTF
TGCAGTGCTAGTGCCAGCTATGGCTACACCTTC
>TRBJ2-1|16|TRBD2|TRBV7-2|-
CASSPNSGGAWYTAFF
TGTGCCAGCAGCCCAAATAGCGGGGGGGCCTGGTATACTGCGTTCTTC
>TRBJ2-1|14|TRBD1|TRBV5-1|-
CASSFAGTGTEQFF
TGCGCCAGCAGCTTCGCCGGGACAGGGACTGAGCAGTTCTTC
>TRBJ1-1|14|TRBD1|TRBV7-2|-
CASSLGQTNTEAFF
TGTGCCAGCAGCTTGGGACAGACGAACACTGAAGCTTTCTTT
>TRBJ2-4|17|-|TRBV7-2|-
CASSLGGSGVAKNIQYF
TGTGCCAGCAGCTTGGGAGGATCGGGGGTAGCCAAAAACATTCAGTACTTC
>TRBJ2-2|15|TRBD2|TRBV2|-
CASRSGTRVAGELFF
TGTGCCAGCAGGTCCGGGACTAGGGTTGCCGGGGAGCTGTTTTTT
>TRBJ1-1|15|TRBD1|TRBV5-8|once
CASSVLQGMATEAFF
TGTGCCAGCAGCGTTCTACAGGGGATGGCCACTGAAGCTTTCTTT
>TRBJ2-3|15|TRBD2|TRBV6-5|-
CASSSYSGGADTQYF
TGTGCCAGCAGCTCCTATAGCGGGGGAGCAGATACGCAGTATTTT
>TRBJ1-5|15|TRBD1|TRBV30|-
CAWSGTGDSNQPQHF
TGTGCCTGGAGCGGGACAGGGGATAGCAATCAGCCCCAGCATTTT
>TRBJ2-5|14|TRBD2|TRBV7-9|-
CASSLSGGKETQYF
TGTGCCAGCAGCCTTAGCGGGGGAAAAGAGACCCAGTACTTC
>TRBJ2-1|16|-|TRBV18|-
CASSPLAPTTHNEQFF
TGTGCCAGCTCACCATTGGCACCAACCACGCACAATGAGCAGTTCTTC
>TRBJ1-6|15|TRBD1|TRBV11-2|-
CASSPRQGGDSPLHF
TGTGCCAGCAGCCCAAGACAGGGTGGGGATTCACCCCTCCACTTT
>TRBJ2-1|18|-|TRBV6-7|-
CASSSVRAGTQTYNEQFF
TGTGCCAGCAGTTCCGTCAGAGCCGGGACACAAACCTACAATGAGCAGTTCTTC
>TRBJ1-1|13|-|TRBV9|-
CASTPGMDTEAFF
TGTGCCAGCACTCCAGGGATGGACACTGAAGCTTTCTTT
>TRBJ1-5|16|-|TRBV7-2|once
CASSLGGDRRVQPQHF
TGTGCCAGCAGCTTAGGGGGGGATAGGAGGGTTCAGCCCCAGCATTTT
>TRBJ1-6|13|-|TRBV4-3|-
CASSQERSSPLHF
TGCGCCAGCAGCCAAGAGAGAAGTTCACCCCTCCACTTT